This T cell receptor beta chain was identified in a study of T-cell memory formation after mild COVID-19 (dated by TCRdb to 2020 to 2022). Turning to the overall study: TCR sequence clusters from the two donors were largely donor specific. In a couple of donors, T-cell clones that expanded and contracted after mild COVID-19 were tracked by sequencing TCRalpha and TCRbeta repertoires over time. Two young, previously healthy adult volunteers made up the cohort, one male and one female. Summary of the overall study and its limitations: The study included only a couple of mild cases, and larger cohorts that include severe cases with pre-infection samples were judged to be necessary. SARS-CoV-2 specificity was not confirmed for the second-wave clones peaking on day 37. Contracting CD4+ clones were found mainly in CM and EM memory subsets, while CD8+ clones were enriched in EMRA. Some responding clones were detected in pre-infection memory, suggesting pre-existing cross-reactive memory T cells joined the SARS-CoV-2 response. Clones that contracted from day 15 to 85 showed balanced CD4/CD8 phenotypes, whereas a second wave of clones that expanded from day 15 to 37 leaned towards CD4+.

Ficoll-Paque density gradient centrifugation was the method used to isolate PBMCs. This clonotype has only a few counts. The target of this receptor is not known. Per-base qualities were not stored, and no clone one base away is much larger. The sequencing machine was an Illumina NovaSeq 6000. TCRalpha and TCRbeta cDNA libraries were built by 5'RACE with constant-segment primers, adding sample barcodes and unique molecular identifiers. Trizol reagent was used to extract RNA from every sample. Libraries were amplified in two PCR steps, with a second sample barcode and Illumina TruSeq adapters added in the second step. The libraries were sequenced on an Illumina NovaSeq using 2 x 150 bp paired-end reads. Per the source publication's procedure: Demultiplexing of reads and collapsing into UMI-guided consensus sequences were performed with migec v1.2.7. With mixcr v2.1.11, UMI consensuses were aligned to TRA and TRB V and J templates and assembled into clonotypes. A clonotype was counted as expanded or contracted only when both edgeR and NoisET called the clonotype significant, with the noise models trained on biological replicates. For edgeR calls, a false discovery rate-adjusted p below 0.01 and a log2 fold-change threshold of 1 were applied. As an exploratory analysis of dynamics, PCA with hierarchical clustering was applied to max-normalized trajectories of the 1000 most abundant clonotypes. Separately sequenced CD4+ and CD8+ repertoires were used to assign the CD4 or CD8 phenotype of responding clones. TCRdb reprocessing: public reads trimmed at Q25 with fastp, clones called with MiXCR, in-frame beta chains kept. Entries that share a CDR3 protein sequence are merged under the most common genes and DNA. The V and J calls come from TCRdb's annotation, not from the publication. This sample is represented by 450,000 to 650,000 distinct CDR3 sequences; about a fifth of them were singletons. About 12% of the sample belongs to the ten largest clones.

From a lookup of the germline V gene, CDR1 and CDR2 are SGHAT and FQNNGV. The CDR3 covers 15 residues, taking in both the cysteine and the phenylalanine. Only the CDR3 region is kept as DNA, spanning 45 bases read in frame from base 1. Trimming costs V 1 base and J 5 bases, and their ends lie 11 bases apart. Sequencing was carried out using PBMCs or a T cell subset sorted from them (not recorded which). The sequence was obtained from an adult woman who had mild COVID-19 (a few samples of this study predate the infection). The sample titles of this study are shuffled in the database, so cell type and time point are left out; the donor was told from shared clones. The sequence is built from TRBV11-2 and TRBJ1-4; no D gene is confidently identified. The DNA reads TGTGCCAGCAGCTTAGGAGGGCTCCCAAATGAAAAACTGTTTTTT. It translates to CASSLGGLPNEKLFF. Full variable domain (CDR3 extended with the reference TRBV11-2 and TRBJ1-4 proteins): EAGVAQSPRYKIIEKRQSVAFWCNPISGHATLYWYQQILGQGPKLLIQFQNNGVVDDSQLPKDRFSAERLKGVDSTLKIQPAKLEDSAVYLCASSLGGLPNEKLFFGSGTQLSVL.